This T cell receptor (beta chain) was observed in a study of blood T cell repertoires in COVID-19 (dated by TCRdb to about 2020). With respect to the entire study: Collaborator samples came from the United States, Italy and Spain and covered acute and convalescent phases of COVID-19. The prospective study material was composed of cDNA or gDNA derived from T cells, B-cell-depleted T cells, or PBMCs. The dataset comprised deeply sampled blood TCRbeta repertoires from subjects exposed to, actively infected with, or recovered from COVID-19. The repertoires were released in a freely available public database meant as a resource for research on the immune response to SARS-CoV-2. The samples were drawn from two sources: the first 160 participants of the ongoing ImmuneRACE study, and fewer than 1,500 subjects contributed by 6 global collaborators. A de-identified subject ID, COVID-19 status, age in years and sex were almost always included in the sample metadata. HLA class I and class II types, where available, came from metadata supplied by the sample provider rather than from assay-based typing.

TCRbeta CDR3 regions were amplified from genomic DNA using the immunoSEQ Assay, a bias-controlled multiplex PCR. As for the authors' bioinformatics: The number of nucleated cells in each sample was estimated by amplification of reference gene primers within the assay. Sequence reads were collapsed and filtered to measure the absolute abundance of every unique TCRbeta CDR3 rearrangement. For each sample, productive Simpson clonality was calculated by taking the square root of Simpson's diversity index across productive rearrangements. This is the immuneACCESS table as TCRdb keeps it, with only in-frame sequences that have V and J called. A part of the clones is gone; compared with another copy, unresolved V genes explain less than half, and the rest is unexplained. V and J calls and clone size follow that table, whereas D and trimming were derived from the DNA. The sample table holds hundreds of thousands of clones, of which about 88% were seen once. The top ten clones comprise 2.6% of the sample.

Overall study outcomes, separate from this receptor: The quantity of clinical and demographic metadata differed by source and by participant and was supplied without curation.

Based on the germline V gene, the CDR1 and CDR2 sequences are MGHRA and YSYEKL. V gives up 4 bases and J gives up 3 bases, and the segment between their germline ends measures 12 bases. Spanning cysteine to phenylalanine, the CDR3 consists of 14 amino acids. Of the read, only the CDR3 DNA is kept; its 42 bases are in frame from base 1. Turning to this clone: Which antigen it targets is not known. No base qualities exist here, and no much larger clone lies one base off it.

In the prospective study, participants were roughly 18 to 100 years old, resided in fewer than 25 geographic areas of the United States, and were enrolled through a virtual design. To assign participants to cohorts, the prospective study relied on clinical history that participants themselves reported in a screening survey and a study questionnaire. Recovered participants in ImmuneRACE Cohort 3 were defined as having two consecutive negative NP/OP PCR tests, clearance from a healthcare professional, or resolution of symptoms. In the prospective study, mobile phlebotomists collected whole blood, serum and a nasopharyngeal or oropharyngeal swab from each participant. Participants in the prospective study had the option to provide additional blood draws and questionnaires over a roughly 2-month period. Before DNA extraction, blood samples from the prospective study were shipped at room temperature or frozen.

Sequencing was carried out using PBMCs or T cells enriched from blood (not recorded which). This TCR was recovered from a man in his fifties or sixties who had recovered from COVID-19. The rearrangement joined TRBV4-1 to TRBJ1-1; the D segment could be TRBD1, given 5 matching bases. In nucleotides, the sequence is TGCGCCAGCAGCCGGGTCCCGGGGGACACTGAAGCTTTCTTT. This codes for CASSRVPGDTEAFF.